Each of the 7 T cell receptor beta chains below was sequenced from the same sample in a study of CD4 and CD8 cells across lung adenocarcinoma regions. TCRdb reprocessed the PCR reads via MiXCR and lists one record per CDR3 protein. Of 2,500 or so distinct CDR3 sequences listed, roughly 69% are singletons. Specimen: CD4+ T cells from the center of a lung tumor. The origin of the receptors is a female donor with lung adenocarcinoma. The CD4 and CD8 labels of this study may be unreliable.

The gene calls are TRBV6-1 and TRBJ1-2; D uncertain. Germline V gene data show CDR1 as MNHNS and CDR2 as SASEGT. This CDR3 spans 10 amino acids. V was pared by 6 bases and J by 6 bases, with 5 bases between. The CDR3 here is CASREDGYTF. The CDR3 DNA follows: TGTGCCAGCAGGGAGGATGGCTACACCTTC.

As for this clonotype: It is likely a read error, because the conserved phenylalanine at the end of the CDR3 is missing. CDR3 coding DNA: TGTGCCAGCACCGGACTAGCGGGAGGAGGGGAGACCCAGTACTTA. Translated: CASTGLAGGGETQYL. The chain carries TRBV6-1 and TRBJ2-1; the match to TRBD2 covers 14 bases. Matching the DNA end better, TRBJ2-5 makes the J call doubtful. Germline V CDR1 and CDR2: MNHNS, SASEGT. The CDR3 totals 15 residues.

The CDR3 region has the DNA TGCGCCAGCAGGGGGATCAACACCGGGGAGCTGTTTTTT. Protein sequence: CASRGINTGELFF. This sequence joins TRBV10-1 and TRBJ2-2; D uncertain. The length of the CDR3 is 13 residues. Germline V gives CDR1 WNHNN, CDR2 SYGVQD (reference sequence). Trimming pared 6 bases from V and 2 bases from J, leaving 7 bases between.

J is TRBJ2-5 and V is TRBV7-8; no definite D call. The J call is doubtful: the DNA matches TRBJ2-7 better. Per the germline V gene, CDR1 is SGHVS and CDR2 is FQNEAQ. CDR3 length equals 13 residues. DNA for the CDR3: TGTGCCAGCAGCTTAGGGTTGGACGGCGAGCAGTACTTC. Amino acids: CASSLGLDGEQYF.

This clonotype was recorded a few times. This chain uses TRBV6-1 with TRBJ2-1; D is ambiguous. Trimming took off 4 bases at V and 2 bases at J, with 15 bases between the two ends. Germline CDR1 is MNHNS and CDR2 is SASEGT. The CDR3 contains 16 residues. In nucleotides, the CDR3 is TGTGCCAGCAGTGCTAATGGGCTGACCGCCTACAATGAGCAGTTCTTC. It encodes CASSANGLTAYNEQFF.

The chain is built from TRBV6-4 and TRBJ2-3, with 7 bases identical to TRBD2. With 5 bases clipped from V and 1 base from J, the junction kept 9 bases outside the gene matches. The CDR3 has 16 amino acids. Germline CDR1 reads MRHNA; CDR2 reads SNTAGT. The CDR3 reads CASSRASGDGTDTQYF. The DNA of the CDR3 is TGTGCCAGCAGTCGGGCGAGCGGGGACGGCACAGATACGCAGTATTTT.

The chain joins TRBV12-3 or TRBV12-4 to TRBJ2-5; 7 positions agree with TRBD1. V was clipped by 7 bases and J by 5 bases; unmatched bases: 10. The CDR3 is 14 amino acids. CDR3 amino acids: CASNIQGSRETQYF. For the CDR3, the DNA is TGTGCCAGCAATATACAGGGGTCCCGGGAGACCCAGTACTTC.